The sequence of this TCR beta chain was determined in a study of metastatic and nonmetastatic thyroid tumors. Study as a whole: Blood and tumor or nodule tissue repertoires from malignant and benign thyroid patients were compared.

Overall study findings and caveats: It was reportedly found that TCR beta diversity was significantly higher in malignant thyroid tumors than in benign nodules, a difference seen in both blood and tumor samples.

This clone was counted many times. Its target is not known. This CDR3 is built from 18 residues. From germline, CDR1 is LGHDT and CDR2 YNNKEL (reference sequence). J lost 3 bases, V lost 4 bases, and 8 bases had no gene match. Thyroid surgery had not been preceded by any treatment in any patient. TCRdb re-analyzed the PCR reads through MiXCR. Among around 5,300 clones listed, about 26% were seen once. The specimen sequenced was adjacent normal tissue. The receptor was isolated from a female donor with papillary thyroid cancer or a benign thyroid nodule (not recorded which). Some clones in this sample may be carry-over from other donors' samples. The chain joins TRBV3-1 to TRBJ2-3, with 15 bases identical to TRBD2. DNA of the CDR3: TGTGCCAGCAGCCGGGGACTAGCGGGGGGCTCCAGGACAGATACGCAGTATTTT. This translates into CASSRGLAGGSRTDTQYF.